This TCR beta chain emerged from a study of human T cells and chemical hapten exposure. Overall study: Predominantly women, the patients had alopecia areata, totalis or universalis. Whole-study results and caveats: PT1 expanded TCR counts and patch test score were linked, and their correlation was positive. Against controls, expanded TCRs gave rise to significantly more large CDR3 similarity clusters.

As for this clonotype: Its antigen is not identified.

Regarding time point: patch test 3, about 24 weeks after DPC sensitization. Treatment of the sample: therapeutic diphenylcyclopropenone sensitization with weekly scalp DPC. The CDR3 totals 15 residues. V lost 4 bases and J lost 0, with 9 bases in between. Germline assignment: CDR1 LNHDA and CDR2 SQIVND (reference sequence). The library put unique molecular identifiers onto individual cDNA molecules. MiXCR, run by TCRdb on the RACE reads, gives a single entry per CDR3 protein. The sample has under 200,000 distinct CDR3 sequences; 28% are singletons. V gene TRBV19 combines with J gene TRBJ1-4, with TRBD1 as a possible D gene (5 bases). Sequencing used whole blood, obtained in connection with sensitization to the hapten diphenylcyclopropenone (DPC). This TCR came from a young woman with alopecia areata. Some clones in this sample may be carry-over from other donors' samples. CDR3 DNA: TGTGCCAGTAGTAAAGGGACTGCAACTAATGAAAAACTGTTTTTT. This encodes CASSKGTATNEKLFF.